The present entry profiles one TCR beta chain with its context. The entry originates in a study of cytomegalovirus exposure and HLA in healthy donors. The PCR had 60 Vbeta and 13 Jbeta primers. This table comes from immunoSEQ multiplex PCR, and its TCRdb copy is limited to in-frame clones, with some not included. The top ten clones hold around 8.9% of a sample with 75,000 to 80,000 clones, around 73% of them seen once. V shed 3 bases, J shed 1 base, and the junction held 7 bases outside the gene matches. There are 17 residues in the CDR3. CDR1 and CDR2 (germline): MNHNS, SASEGT. Sequenced input: PBMCs. This rearrangement joins TRBV6-1 to TRBJ1-4; 8 positions agree with TRBD1. This TCR was sampled from a woman aged 40 to 49 in good health and CMV-seropositive. DNA for the CDR3: TGTGCCAGCAGTGACCGGACAGGGTTGGTAACTAATGAAAAACTGTTTTTT. Residues: CASSDRTGLVTNEKLFF.